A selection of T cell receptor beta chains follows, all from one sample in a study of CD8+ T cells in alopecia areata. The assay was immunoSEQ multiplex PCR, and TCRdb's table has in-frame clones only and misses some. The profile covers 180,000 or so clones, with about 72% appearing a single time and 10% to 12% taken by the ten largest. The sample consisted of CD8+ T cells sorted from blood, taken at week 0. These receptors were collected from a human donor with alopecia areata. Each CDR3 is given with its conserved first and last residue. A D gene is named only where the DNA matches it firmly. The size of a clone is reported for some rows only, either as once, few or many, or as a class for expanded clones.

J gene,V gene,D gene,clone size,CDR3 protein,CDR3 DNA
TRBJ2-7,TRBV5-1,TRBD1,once,CASSLGQGPYEQYF,TGCGCCAGCAGCTTGGGACAGGGACCCTACGAGCAGTACTTC
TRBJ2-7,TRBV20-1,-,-,CSASQVLEQYF,TGCAGTGCTAGTCAGGTCTTGGAGCAGTACTTC
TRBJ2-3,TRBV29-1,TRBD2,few,CSVVAGGDTQYF,TGCAGCGTTGTCGCCGGGGGGGATACGCAGTATTTT
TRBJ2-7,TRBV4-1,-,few,CASSRQTAYEQYF,TGCGCCAGCAGCCGACAGACCGCCTACGAGCAGTACTTC
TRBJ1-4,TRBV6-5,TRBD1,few,CASSSHGTGDGEKLFF,TGTGCCAGCAGTTCTCACGGGACAGGGGACGGTGAAAAACTGTTTTTT
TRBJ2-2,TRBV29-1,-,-,CSVSDAGDAGELFF,TGCAGCGTCTCGGACGCCGGAGATGCCGGGGAGCTGTTTTTT
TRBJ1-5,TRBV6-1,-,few,CASSTGVQPQHF,TGTGCCAGCAGTACGGGGGTTCAGCCCCAGCATTTT
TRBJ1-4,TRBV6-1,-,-,CASSERGGRGKLFF,TGTGCCAGCAGTGAGCGCGGGGGGCGAGGAAAACTGTTTTTT
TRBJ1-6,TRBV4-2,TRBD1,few,CAGGRGPNSPLHF,TGTGCCGGGGGCAGGGGGCCTAATTCACCCCTCCACTTT
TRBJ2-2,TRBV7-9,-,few,CASSQRTGSTGELFF,TGTGCCAGCAGCCAACGAACAGGGTCCACCGGGGAGCTGTTTTTT